The 5 T cell receptor beta chains below were found in one sample sequenced in a study of cytomegalovirus exposure and HLA in healthy donors. Measured with immunoSEQ multiplex PCR; TCRdb has only the in-frame clones, and not every one. The sample lists more than 95,000 clones; approximately 89% were seen once. The material sequenced was PBMCs. These receptors originate from a young man in good health and CMV-seronegative.

The V and J genes are TRBV12-5 and TRBJ1-5, with D possibly matching TRBD1 (5 bases). Trimming removed 5 bases at V and 6 bases at J, with 11 bases between. Germline V CDR1 and CDR2: LGHNT, FRNRAP. The CDR3 spans 13 residues. CDR3 sequence (DNA): TGTGCTAGTGGTCCCGGGGGTACTCAGCCCCAGCATTTT. It translates to CASGPGGTQPQHF.

The rearrangement joins TRBV10-3 to TRBJ2-7; D possibly corresponds to TRBD1 (5 bases). V was clipped by 3 bases and J by 2 bases, with 14 bases between them. Germline V lookup: CDR1 ENHRY, CDR2 SYGVKD. The CDR3 contains 15 residues. CDR3 sequence: CAISDQGKPPYEQYF. CDR3 coding DNA: TGTGCCATCAGTGATCAGGGCAAGCCCCCCTACGAGCAGTACTTC.

The chain employs TRBV19 and TRBJ1-1, with D hard to call. Germline CDR1 LNHDA, CDR2 SQIVND (reference sequence). The germline V and J ends were trimmed by 3 bases and 1 base, with 24 bases remaining between them. This CDR3 spans 19 amino acids. CDR3 loop: CASSMASGFYGSKNTEAFF. In DNA form, the CDR3 reads TGTGCCAGTAGTATGGCATCAGGCTTTTACGGGAGTAAGAACACTGAAGCTTTCTTT.

The V gene is TRBV5-1, the J gene TRBJ2-3, with 9 bases aligning to TRBD2. The length of the CDR3 is 20 residues. The germline CDR1 and CDR2 sequences are SGHRS and YFSETQ. Trimming removed 2 bases from V and 0 bases from J; junction bases left unmatched: 16. The CDR3 DNA reads as TGCGCCAGCAGCTTCCGGCCCGTTAGCGGGAGAGAAACGAGCACAGATACGCAGTATTTT. It yields the protein CASSFRPVSGRETSTDTQYF.

This clone has only one observation. An end of the junction does not agree with germline; a read error may underlie this. V and J are TRBV6-5 and TRBJ2-5, with TRBD1 matching over 11 bases. Germline loops: CDR1 MNHEY, CDR2 SVGAGI. CDR3 length: 10 residues. The CDR3 coding sequence is TGCGGACAGGGGGCGGAGACCCAGTACTTC. Translated, it gives CGQGAETQYF.